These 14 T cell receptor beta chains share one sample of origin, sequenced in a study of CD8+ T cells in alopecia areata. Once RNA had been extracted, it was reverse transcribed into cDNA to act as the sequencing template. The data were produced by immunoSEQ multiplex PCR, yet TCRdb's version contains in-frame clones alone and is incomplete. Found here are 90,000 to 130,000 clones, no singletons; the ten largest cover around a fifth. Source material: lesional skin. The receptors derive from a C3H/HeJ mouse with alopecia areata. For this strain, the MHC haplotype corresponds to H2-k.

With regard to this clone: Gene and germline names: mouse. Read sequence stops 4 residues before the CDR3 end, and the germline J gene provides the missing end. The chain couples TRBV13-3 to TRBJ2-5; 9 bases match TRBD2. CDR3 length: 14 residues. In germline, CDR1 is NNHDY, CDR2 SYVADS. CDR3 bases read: TGTGCCAGCAGTGGAGGGACTGGGCCAGAC. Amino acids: CASSGGTGPD. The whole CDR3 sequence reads CASSGGTGPDTQYF. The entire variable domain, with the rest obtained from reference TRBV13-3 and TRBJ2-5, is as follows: EAAVTQSPRSKVAVTGGKVTLSCHQTNNHDYMYWYRQDTGHGLRLIHYSYVADSTEKGDIPDGYKASRPSQENFSLILELASLSQTAVYFCASSGGTGPDTQYFGPGTRLLVL.

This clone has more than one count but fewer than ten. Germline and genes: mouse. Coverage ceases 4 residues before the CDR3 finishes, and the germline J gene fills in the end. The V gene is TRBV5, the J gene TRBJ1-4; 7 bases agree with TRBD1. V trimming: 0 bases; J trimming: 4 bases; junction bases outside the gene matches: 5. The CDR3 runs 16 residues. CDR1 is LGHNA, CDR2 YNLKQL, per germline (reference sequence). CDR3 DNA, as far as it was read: TGTGCCAGCAGCCAAGATGGGCAGGGGGGCAACGAA. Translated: CASSQDGQGGNE. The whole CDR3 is CASSQDGQGGNERLFF.

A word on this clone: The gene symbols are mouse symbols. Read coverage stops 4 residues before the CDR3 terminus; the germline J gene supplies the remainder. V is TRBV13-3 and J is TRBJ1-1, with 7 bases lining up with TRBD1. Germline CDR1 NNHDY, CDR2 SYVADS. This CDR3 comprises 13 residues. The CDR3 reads CASRGGGRTEVFF. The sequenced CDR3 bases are TGTGCCAGCAGGGGAGGGGGCCGAACA.

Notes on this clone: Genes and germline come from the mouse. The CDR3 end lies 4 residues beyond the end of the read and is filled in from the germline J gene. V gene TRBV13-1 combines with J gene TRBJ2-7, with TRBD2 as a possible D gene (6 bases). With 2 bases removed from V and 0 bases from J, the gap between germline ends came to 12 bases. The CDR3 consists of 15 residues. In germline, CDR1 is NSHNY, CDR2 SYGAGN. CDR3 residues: CASSDPAGASYEQYF. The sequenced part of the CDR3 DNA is TGTGCCAGCAGTGACCCCGCTGGGGCCTCCTAT.

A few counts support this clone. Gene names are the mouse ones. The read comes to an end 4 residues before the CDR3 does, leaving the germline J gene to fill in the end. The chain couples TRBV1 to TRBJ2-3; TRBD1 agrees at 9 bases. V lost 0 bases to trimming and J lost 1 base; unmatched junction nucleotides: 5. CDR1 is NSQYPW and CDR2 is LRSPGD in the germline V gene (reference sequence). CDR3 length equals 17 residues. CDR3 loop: CTCSADGDRVGAETLYF. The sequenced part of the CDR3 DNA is TGCACCTGCAGTGCAGATGGGGACAGGGTGGGTGCAGAA.

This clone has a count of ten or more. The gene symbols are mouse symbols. The CDR3 protein is CASSRDLSNERLFF. The covered CDR3 bases are TGTGCTAGCAGTAGAGATCTCTCCAACGAA. V and J are TRBV17 and TRBJ1-4, with D unresolved. The CDR3 goes on 4 residues after the read ends, and that part is filled in from the germline J gene. The germline V gene encodes CDR1 MNHDT and CDR2 YYDKIL. V was clipped by 0 bases and J by 2 bases, with 4 bases between them. The CDR3 has 14 amino acids.

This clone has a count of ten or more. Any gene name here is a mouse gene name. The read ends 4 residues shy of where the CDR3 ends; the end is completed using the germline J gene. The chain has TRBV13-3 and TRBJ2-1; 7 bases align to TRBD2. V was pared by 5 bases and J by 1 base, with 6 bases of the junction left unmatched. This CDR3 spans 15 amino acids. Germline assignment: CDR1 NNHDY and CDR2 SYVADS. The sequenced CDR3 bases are TGTGCCAGCAGCCCTGACTGGGAGAACTATGCT. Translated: CASSPDWENYA. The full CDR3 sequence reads CASSPDWENYAEQFF.

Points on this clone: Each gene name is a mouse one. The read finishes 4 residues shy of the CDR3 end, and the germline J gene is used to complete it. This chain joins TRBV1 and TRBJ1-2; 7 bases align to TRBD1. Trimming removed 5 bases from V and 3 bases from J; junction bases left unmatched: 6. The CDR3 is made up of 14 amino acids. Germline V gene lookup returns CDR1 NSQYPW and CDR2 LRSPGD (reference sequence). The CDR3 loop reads CTCSRGGAYSDYTF. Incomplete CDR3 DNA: TGCACCTGCAGTCGAGGGGGCGCGTACTCC.

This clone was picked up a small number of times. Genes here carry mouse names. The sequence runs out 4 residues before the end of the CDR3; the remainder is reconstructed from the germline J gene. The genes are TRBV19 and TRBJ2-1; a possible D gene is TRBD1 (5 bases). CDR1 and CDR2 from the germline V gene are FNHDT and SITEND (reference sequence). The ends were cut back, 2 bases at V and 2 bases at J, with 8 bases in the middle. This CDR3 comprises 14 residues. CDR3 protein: CASSMRGDYAEQFF. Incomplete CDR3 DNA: TGTGCCAGCAGTATGCGAGGGGACTATGCT.

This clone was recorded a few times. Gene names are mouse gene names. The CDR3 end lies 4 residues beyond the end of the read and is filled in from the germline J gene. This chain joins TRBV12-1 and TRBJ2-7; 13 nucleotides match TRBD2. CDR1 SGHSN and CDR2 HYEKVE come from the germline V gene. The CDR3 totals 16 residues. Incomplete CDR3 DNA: TGTGCCAGCTCTTTACTCTCGGGACTGGGGGGGTAT. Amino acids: CASSLLSGLGGY. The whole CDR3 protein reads CASSLLSGLGGYEQYF.

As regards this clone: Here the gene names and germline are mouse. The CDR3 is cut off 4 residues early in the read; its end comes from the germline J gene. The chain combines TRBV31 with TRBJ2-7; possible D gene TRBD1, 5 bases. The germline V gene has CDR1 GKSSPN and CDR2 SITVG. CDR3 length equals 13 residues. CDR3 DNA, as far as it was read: TGTGCCTGGAGTCTAGTGGACAAATAT. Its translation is CAWSLVDKY. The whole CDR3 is CAWSLVDKYEQYF.

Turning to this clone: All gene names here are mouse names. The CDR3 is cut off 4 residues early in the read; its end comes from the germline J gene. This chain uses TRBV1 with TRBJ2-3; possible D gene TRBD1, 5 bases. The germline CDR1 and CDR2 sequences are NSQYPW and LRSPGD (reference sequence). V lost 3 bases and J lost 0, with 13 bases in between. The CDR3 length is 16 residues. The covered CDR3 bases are TGCACCTGCAGTGCCGTCGACAGAACTAGTGCAGAA. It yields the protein CTCSAVDRTSAE. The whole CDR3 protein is CTCSAVDRTSAETLYF.

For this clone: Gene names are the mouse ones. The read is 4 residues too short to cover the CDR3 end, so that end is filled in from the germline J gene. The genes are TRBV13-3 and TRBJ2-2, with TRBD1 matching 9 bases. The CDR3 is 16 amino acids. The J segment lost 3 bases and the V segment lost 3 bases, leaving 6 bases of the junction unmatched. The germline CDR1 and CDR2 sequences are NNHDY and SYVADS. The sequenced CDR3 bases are TGTGCCAGCAGTGGTCCGGGACAGGGAGACACCGGG. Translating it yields CASSGPGQGDTG. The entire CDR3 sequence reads CASSGPGQGDTGQLYF.

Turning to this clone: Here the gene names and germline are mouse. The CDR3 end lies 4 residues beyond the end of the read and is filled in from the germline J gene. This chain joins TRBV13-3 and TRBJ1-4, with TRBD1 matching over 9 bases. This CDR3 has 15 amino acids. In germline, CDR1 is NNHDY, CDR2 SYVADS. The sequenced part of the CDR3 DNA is TGTGCCAGCAGTGACCGACAGGGGGGGGGCGAA. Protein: CASSDRQGGGE. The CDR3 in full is CASSDRQGGGERLFF.